This T cell receptor beta chain was captured by sequencing in a study of T cells after yellow fever vaccination (dated by TCRdb to between 2018 and 2021). Turning to the overall study: The SMART-Seq v4 Ultra Low Input RNA kit was used to prepare libraries from fractions with low cell numbers. To follow T-cell clones before and after both primary and booster YFV17D yellow fever vaccination, bulk TCR alpha and beta repertoires underwent longitudinal sequencing. Two healthy male donors made up the cohort, one aged 18 to 29 years and the other aged 30 to 39 years. Bulk PBMC replicates and cell subsets were isolated from blood drawn at multiple timepoints before and after both primary and secondary immunization. On the study overall, not on this receptor specifically: Because only two donors were included in the study, the extent to which the findings can be generalized is limited. A small share of clonotypes occurred in both CD4 and CD8 compartments, likely arising from convergent recombination. Most clones expanded after primary vaccination (approximately 95% of CD4 and around nine tenths of CD8) were re-detected after the booster, suggesting that broad memory maintenance occurred. Compared with the primary T-cell response, the secondary T-cell response was faster but weaker, reaching its peak on day 5 rather than on day 15. Because abundant contaminating clonotypes from the bulk population could be contained in FACS-sorted repertoires, computational filtering was required.

The intended sense of this specimen's treatment or condition label: live attenuated yellow fever vaccine strain. At every blood-draw timepoint, two biological replicates of bulk PBMCs were collected. PBMCs were isolated from peripheral blood using a standard Ficoll-Paque protocol. TriZol was used to extract RNA from bulk PBMCs, from CD4 and CD8 fractions, and from dextramer-positive and dextramer-negative fractions. This clonotype turned up a few times. What this receptor recognizes is not known. No much larger clone is present one base from it, and per-base qualities are unavailable. Synthesis of TCR cDNA relied on 5'RACE template switching, a step that introduced a universal primer site along with unique molecular identifiers. cDNA synthesis was primed from both the TCR alpha and TCR beta constant segments. Library amplification used two PCR steps, and the second PCR step added sample barcodes and sequencing adapters. Sequencing of libraries was performed on Illumina HiSeq 2500 (2x100 bp) or NovaSeq (2x150 bp). As for the original processing: MIGEC was used to demultiplex reads and collapse the reads into UMI consensus sequences, and MiXCR was used for V(D)J alignment. Vaccine-responding clonotypes were identified with edgeR using replicate PBMC samples, with FDR below 0.01 and a log2 fold change above 5 up to day 15 being required. Each bulk clonotype received a CD4 or CD8 identity based on whether the sequenced CD4 or CD8 repertoire contained that clonotype at higher abundance. The raw public data were reprocessed by TCRdb itself: fastp quality trimming at Q25, MiXCR clonotype calling, in-frame beta chains only. CDR3 protein sequences are deduplicated, and each keeps its most common genes and DNA. The V and J calls shown here were made by TCRdb, not taken from the authors' results. The sample profile shows about 580,000 distinct CDR3 sequences; approximately 16% of them were found once. The ten top clones hold roughly 17% of the sample.

Per the germline V gene, SGHTA is the CDR1 and FQGNSA is the CDR2. V was cut back by 3 bases and J by 6 bases, leaving a gap of 12 bases between them. Counted from cysteine to phenylalanine, this CDR3 has 15 amino acids. The DNA shown is the 45-base CDR3, in frame from base 1. The chain joins TRBV7-2 to TRBJ1-6; the D gene cannot be named for sure. The material was PBMCs, obtained 5 days after the first yellow fever vaccination. This sequence was found in a man aged 18 to 29 who received the YFV17D yellow fever vaccine. The bases read TGTGCCAGCAGCTTCCGACCGGGGATTAATTCACCCCTCCACTTT. Translated, it reads CASSFRPGINSPLHF.